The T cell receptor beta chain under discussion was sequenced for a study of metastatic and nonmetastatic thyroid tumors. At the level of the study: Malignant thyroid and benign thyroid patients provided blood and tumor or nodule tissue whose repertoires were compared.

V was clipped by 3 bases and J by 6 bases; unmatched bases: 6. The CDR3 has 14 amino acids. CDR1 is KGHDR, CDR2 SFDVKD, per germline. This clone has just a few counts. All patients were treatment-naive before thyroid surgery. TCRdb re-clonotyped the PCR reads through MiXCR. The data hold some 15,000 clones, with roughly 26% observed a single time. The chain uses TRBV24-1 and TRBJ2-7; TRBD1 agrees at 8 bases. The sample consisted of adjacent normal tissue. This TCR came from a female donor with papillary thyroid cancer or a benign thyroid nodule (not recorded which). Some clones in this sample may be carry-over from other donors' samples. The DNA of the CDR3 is TGTGCCACCAGTGATGAGACAGGGGTAGGCGAGCAGTACTTC. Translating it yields CATSDETGVGEQYF.